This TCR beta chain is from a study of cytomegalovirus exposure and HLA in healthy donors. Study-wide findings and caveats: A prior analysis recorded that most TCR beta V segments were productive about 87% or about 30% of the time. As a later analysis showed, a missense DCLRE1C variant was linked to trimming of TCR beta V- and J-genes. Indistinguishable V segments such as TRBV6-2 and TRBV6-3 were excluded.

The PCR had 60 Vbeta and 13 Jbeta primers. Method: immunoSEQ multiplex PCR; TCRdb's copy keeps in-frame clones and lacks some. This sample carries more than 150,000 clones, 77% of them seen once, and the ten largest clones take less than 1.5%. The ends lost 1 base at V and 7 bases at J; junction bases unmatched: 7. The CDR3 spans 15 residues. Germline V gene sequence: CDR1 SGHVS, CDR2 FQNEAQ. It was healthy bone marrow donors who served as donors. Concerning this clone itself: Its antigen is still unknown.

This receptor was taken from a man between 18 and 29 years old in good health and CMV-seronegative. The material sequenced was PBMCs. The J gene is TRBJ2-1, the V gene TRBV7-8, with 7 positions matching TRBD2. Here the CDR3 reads CASSLGGRARNEQFF. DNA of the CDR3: TGTGCCAGCAGCTTAGGGGGGAGGGCGAGGAATGAGCAGTTCTTC. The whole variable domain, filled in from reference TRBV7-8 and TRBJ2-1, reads GAGVSQSPRYKVAKRGQDVALRCDPISGHVSLFWYQQALGQGPEFLTYFQNEAQLDKSGLPSDRFFAERPEGSVSTLKIQRTQQEDSAVYLCASSLGGRARNEQFFGPGTRLTVL.